This is a list of T cell receptor beta chains from one sample in a study of CD8 T cells in ankylosing spondylitis. Each CDR3 protein is one row after TCRdb ran MiXCR on the 5' RACE reads. The table shows a few hundred thousand distinct CDR3 sequences, with roughly 15% occurring only once. Sequenced input: blood, either unsorted or a sorted T cell fraction (not recorded which). These receptor sequences come from a male donor with ankylosing spondylitis. Each CDR3 is given with its conserved first and last residue. The D gene is left open where the match is weak. Clone size is stated in some rows and not others, as once, few, many or a class when expanded.

cdr3_length	v_call	clone_size	d_call	j_call	cdr3_aa	cdr3_nt
14	TRBV3-1	-	TRBD2	TRBJ2-7	CASSIGLAGVEQYF	TGTGCCAGCAGCATCGGACTAGCGGGAGTCGAGCAGTACTTC
13	TRBV2	few	TRBD1	TRBJ2-1	CATVRQGLGEQFF	TGTGCCACCGTCAGACAGGGCTTAGGTGAGCAGTTCTTC
14	TRBV6-1	-	-	TRBJ2-7	CASNPDRYSYEQYF	TGTGCCAGCAACCCCGACAGGTATTCCTACGAGCAGTACTTC
12	TRBV7-2	few	-	TRBJ1-2	CASRTTGSGYTF	TGTGCCAGCAGAACTACAGGGTCCGGCTACACCTTC
16	TRBV28	-	-	TRBJ1-1	CASSLRRARGVGEAFF	TGTGCCAGCAGTTTGAGGCGGGCCAGAGGGGTAGGTGAAGCTTTCTTT
18	TRBV20-1	-	TRBD2	TRBJ2-2	CSAFAQGLAGPGVRELFF	TGCAGTGCATTCGCCCAGGGACTAGCGGGTCCAGGGGTCCGGGAGCTGTTTTTT
16	TRBV7-3	few	TRBD2	TRBJ2-3	CASSLMGPGLVDTQYF	TGTGCCAGCAGCTTAATGGGCCCGGGACTAGTAGATACGCAGTATTTT
13	TRBV12-3/TRBV12-4	many	-	TRBJ2-7	CASSYKSSYEQYF	TGTGCCAGCAGTTACAAGAGCTCCTACGAGCAGTACTTC
15	TRBV20-1	few	TRBD1	TRBJ2-7	CSARGGTGRNYEQYF	TGCAGTGCTAGAGGGGGGACAGGGAGGAACTACGAGCAGTACTTC
15	TRBV25-1	-	-	TRBJ1-4	CASSEGRSTNEKLFF	TGTGCCAGCAGTGAAGGTCGCAGTACTAATGAAAAACTGTTTTTT
16	TRBV12-3/TRBV12-4	-	-	TRBJ2-4	CASSFGLTLAKNIQYF	TGTGCCAGCAGTTTTGGACTCACACTAGCCAAAAACATTCAGTACTTC
14	TRBV7-2	few	-	TRBJ1-1	CASSHATRNTEAFF	TGTGCCAGCAGCCACGCTACCCGGAACACTGAAGCTTTCTTT
15	TRBV24-1	-	-	TRBJ2-1	CATSDSGTTYNEQFF	TGTGCCACCAGTGATTCCGGCACGACTTACAATGAGCAGTTCTTC
14	TRBV29-1	-	-	TRBJ1-1	CSVGSYTMNTEAFF	TGCAGCGTTGGGAGCTACACCATGAACACTGAAGCTTTCTTT
16	TRBV15	-	TRBD2	TRBJ2-1	CATSRKTSGSINEQFF	TGTGCCACCAGCAGAAAGACTAGCGGGAGTATCAATGAGCAGTTCTTC
14	TRBV15	-	-	TRBJ2-3	CATSRETDTDTQYF	TGTGCCACCAGCAGAGAGACTGACACAGATACGCAGTATTTT
14	TRBV27	few	TRBD2	TRBJ2-3	CASSLSRLADTQYF	TGTGCCAGCAGTTTATCGAGACTAGCGGATACGCAGTATTTT
14	TRBV11-1	few	-	TRBJ2-7	CASSLSRDLDEQYF	TGTGCCAGCAGCTTGAGCAGGGATCTTGACGAGCAGTACTTC
14	TRBV2	once	TRBD2	TRBJ2-7	CASRQTSGSYEQYF	TGTGCCAGCAGACAGACTAGCGGGAGCTACGAGCAGTACTTC
14	TRBV6-5	-	TRBD1	TRBJ1-6	CASSYTGGSSPLHF	TGTGCCAGCAGTTACACAGGGGGGTCCTCACCCCTCCACTTT
14	TRBV20-1	many	TRBD1	TRBJ1-5	CSARAGGGNQPQHF	TGCAGTGCTAGAGCAGGGGGTGGCAATCAGCCCCAGCATTTT
14	TRBV10-1	-	-	TRBJ2-5	CASSANHPEGTQYF	TGCGCCAGCAGTGCCAATCACCCCGAGGGGACCCAGTACTTC
15	TRBV5-1	-	-	TRBJ2-5	CASSPLDSSKETQYF	TGCGCCAGCAGCCCCTTGGACAGTTCCAAAGAGACCCAGTACTTC
14	TRBV7-6	-	-	TRBJ1-1	CASSQGRGRTEAFF	TGTGCCAGCAGCCAGGGTCGAGGGAGGACTGAAGCTTTCTTT
17	TRBV4-2	-	TRBD2	TRBJ2-1	CASSQVADSGINNEQFF	TGTGCCAGCAGCCAAGTAGCGGATAGCGGGATTAACAATGAGCAGTTCTTC
14	TRBV5-1	few	-	TRBJ1-5	CASSLVAGQSPQHF	TGCGCCAGCAGCTTGGTAGCAGGGCAATCGCCCCAGCATTTT
14	TRBV20-1	few	TRBD1	TRBJ1-4	CSAHPGQGTEKLFF	TGCAGTGCTCATCCGGGACAGGGGACTGAAAAACTGTTTTTT
14	TRBV6-1	few	-	TRBJ2-7	CASSENGRGYEQYF	TGTGCCAGCAGTGAAAACGGTCGGGGCTACGAGCAGTACTTC
19	TRBV12-3/TRBV12-4	-	TRBD2	TRBJ2-3	CASSATPGVAGVRADTQYF	TGTGCCAGCAGCGCTACCCCGGGGGTAGCGGGGGTTAGGGCAGATACGCAGTATTTT
15	TRBV20-1	few	TRBD1	TRBJ1-2	CSAREPGQVNYGYTF	TGCAGTGCTAGAGAACCAGGACAGGTTAACTATGGCTACACCTTC
16	TRBV9	-	TRBD2	TRBJ2-5	CASSVGSGVSQETQYF	TGTGCCAGCAGCGTAGGTAGCGGGGTGTCCCAAGAGACCCAGTACTTC
13	TRBV6-6	-	-	TRBJ1-5	CASSDNSNQPQHF	TGTGCCAGCAGTGATAATAGCAATCAGCCCCAGCATTTT
14	TRBV7-2	many	-	TRBJ2-7	CASSLAGPSGEQYF	TGTGCCAGCAGCTTAGCGGGACCCTCAGGGGAGCAGTACTTC
16	TRBV6-1	few	TRBD1	TRBJ2-5	CASRPGTGWNQETQYF	TGTGCCAGCAGGCCCGGGACAGGGTGGAACCAAGAGACCCAGTACTTC
13	TRBV20-1	-	-	TRBJ1-1	CSARPGGVTEAFF	TGCAGTGCTAGACCGGGAGGTGTCACTGAAGCTTTCTTT
15	TRBV2	-	TRBD2	TRBJ2-3	CASSDGTSFGDTQYF	TGTGCCAGCAGTGACGGGACTAGCTTTGGAGATACGCAGTATTTT
14	TRBV27	few	-	TRBJ2-2	CASSLERLTGELFF	TGTGCCAGCAGTTTAGAACGGCTGACCGGGGAGCTGTTTTTT
16	TRBV7-9	few	-	TRBJ2-1	CASSWPLGLGDNEQFF	TGTGCCAGCAGCTGGCCCCTAGGGTTAGGGGACAATGAGCAGTTCTTC
12	TRBV27	-	-	TRBJ2-7	CANYSGANEQYF	TGTGCCAACTACTCGGGGGCCAACGAGCAGTACTTC
16	TRBV18	-	TRBD2	TRBJ2-1	CASSPTTSGAYNEQFF	TGTGCCAGCTCACCAACTACTAGCGGAGCTTACAATGAGCAGTTCTTC
13	TRBV10-3	many	-	TRBJ2-5	CAISVGYQETQYF	TGTGCCATCAGTGTCGGATACCAAGAGACCCAGTACTTC
16	TRBV21-1	few	-	TRBJ1-6	CASSKEGQGVRSPLHF	TGTGCCAGCAGCAAAGAGGGGCAGGGGGTTCGTTCACCCCTCCACTTT
15	TRBV27	few	TRBD2	TRBJ2-3	CASSLELAGTDTQYF	TGTGCCAGCAGTTTGGAACTAGCGGGAACAGATACGCAGTATTTT
17	TRBV5-1	few	TRBD1	TRBJ1-1	CASSPRTGDFMNTEAFF	TGCGCCAGCAGCCCACGGACAGGGGATTTCATGAACACTGAAGCTTTCTTT
15	TRBV6-5	few	-	TRBJ1-3	CASSYSAIGANTIYF	TGTGCCAGCAGTTACTCAGCAATCGGGGCAAACACCATATATTTT
15	TRBV7-6	-	TRBD2	TRBJ2-5	CASSGAGTSQETQYF	TGTGCCAGCAGCGGAGCGGGGACTAGCCAAGAGACCCAGTACTTC
13	TRBV7-9	-	-	TRBJ1-2	CASSPRLGFGYTF	TGTGCCAGCAGCCCGCGCCTCGGGTTTGGCTACACCTTC
13	TRBV29-1	many	TRBD1	TRBJ1-2	CSAGQGVNYGYTF	TGCAGCGCCGGACAGGGCGTAAACTATGGCTACACCTTC
14	TRBV29-1	-	-	TRBJ2-2	CSAAGSASTGELFF	TGCAGCGCCGCCGGGAGCGCTTCAACCGGGGAGCTGTTTTTT